This TCR beta chain is from a study of blood T cell repertoires in COVID-19. Assay used: immunoSEQ multiplex PCR; TCRdb lists only in-frame clones, some missing. Here the sample spans roughly 61,000 clones, about 93% being singletons. This CDR3 has 16 amino acids. The germline CDR1 and CDR2 sequences are SGHVS and FQNEAQ. Trimming cost V 1 base and J 4 bases; bases outside gene matches: 8. The specimen sequenced was peripheral blood. This clonotype originated in a man older than 75 with acute or convalescent COVID-19. The chain employs TRBV7-8 and TRBJ2-3; TRBD2 agrees at 7 bases. The CDR3 loop reads CASSLVLQGGADTQYF. Written as DNA, the CDR3 is TGTGCCAGCAGCTTAGTCTTGCAGGGAGGGGCAGATACGCAGTATTTT.